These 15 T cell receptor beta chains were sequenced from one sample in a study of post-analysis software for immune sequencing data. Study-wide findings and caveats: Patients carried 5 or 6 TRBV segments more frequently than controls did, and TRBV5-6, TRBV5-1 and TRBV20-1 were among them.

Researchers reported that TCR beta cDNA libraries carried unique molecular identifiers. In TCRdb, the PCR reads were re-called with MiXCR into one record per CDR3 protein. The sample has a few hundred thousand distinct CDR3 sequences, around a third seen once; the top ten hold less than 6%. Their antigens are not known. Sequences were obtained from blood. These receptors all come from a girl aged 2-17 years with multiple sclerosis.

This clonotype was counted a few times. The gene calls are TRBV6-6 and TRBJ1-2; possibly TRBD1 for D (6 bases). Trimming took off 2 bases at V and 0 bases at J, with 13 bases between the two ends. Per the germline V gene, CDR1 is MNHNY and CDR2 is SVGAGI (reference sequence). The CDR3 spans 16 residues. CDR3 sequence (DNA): TGTGCCAGCAGTTACCAGGGGCCGGGGGCTAACTATGGCTACACCTTC. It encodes CASSYQGPGANYGYTF.

The chain's CDR3 is CSPLDGRGGADTQYF. The CDR3 DNA follows: TGCAGTCCCCTAGATGGCAGGGGCGGTGCAGATACGCAGTATTTT. The chain recombines TRBV20-1 with TRBJ2-3; a weak D match, TRBD1 (6 bases). The CDR3 has 15 amino acids. Germline assignment: CDR1 DFQATT and CDR2 SNEGSKA (reference sequence). The V gene lost 8 bases and the J gene lost 4 bases, with 22 bases spanning the gap.

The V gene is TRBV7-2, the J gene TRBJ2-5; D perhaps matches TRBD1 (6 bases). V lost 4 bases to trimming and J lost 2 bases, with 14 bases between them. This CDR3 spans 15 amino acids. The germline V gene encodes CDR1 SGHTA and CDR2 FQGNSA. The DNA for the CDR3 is TGTGCCAGCAGCTCCTCCAGGGGTAAACAAGAGACCCAGTACTTC. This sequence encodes CASSSSRGKQETQYF.

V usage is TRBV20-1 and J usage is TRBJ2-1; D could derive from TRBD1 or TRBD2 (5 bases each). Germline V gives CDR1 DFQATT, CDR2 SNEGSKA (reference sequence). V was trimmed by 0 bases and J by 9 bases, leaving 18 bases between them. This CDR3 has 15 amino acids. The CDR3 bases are TGCAGTGCTAGAGATCGTGTGGTTATGAGGGGTGAGCAGTTCTTC. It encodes CSARDRVVMRGEQFF.

The CDR3 reads CASSLGDGGGNNEQFF. The CDR3 nucleotides read TGCGCCAGCAGCTTGGGAGATGGCGGGGGGAACAATGAGCAGTTCTTC. The chain is built from TRBV5-1 and TRBJ2-1, with TRBD2 matching over 8 bases. V shed 0 bases, J shed 5 bases, and the junction held 7 bases outside the gene matches. Per germline, CDR1 SGHRS and CDR2 YFSETQ. This CDR3 is built from 16 residues.

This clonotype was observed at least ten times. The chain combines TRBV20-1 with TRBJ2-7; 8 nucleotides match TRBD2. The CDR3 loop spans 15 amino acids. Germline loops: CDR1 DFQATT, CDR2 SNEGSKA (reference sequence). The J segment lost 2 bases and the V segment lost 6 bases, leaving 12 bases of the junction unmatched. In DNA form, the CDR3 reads TGCAGTGCGTATCCCCCGGGGGGGCATGCCTACGAGCAGTACTTC. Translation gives CSAYPPGGHAYEQYF.

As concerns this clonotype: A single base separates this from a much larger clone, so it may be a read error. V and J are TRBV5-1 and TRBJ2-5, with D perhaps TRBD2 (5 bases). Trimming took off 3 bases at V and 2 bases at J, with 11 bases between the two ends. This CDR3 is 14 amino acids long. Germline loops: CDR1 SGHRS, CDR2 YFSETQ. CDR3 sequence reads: CASSWASGQETQYF. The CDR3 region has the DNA TGCGCCAGCAGCTGGGCGAGCGGACAAGAGACCCAGTACTTC.

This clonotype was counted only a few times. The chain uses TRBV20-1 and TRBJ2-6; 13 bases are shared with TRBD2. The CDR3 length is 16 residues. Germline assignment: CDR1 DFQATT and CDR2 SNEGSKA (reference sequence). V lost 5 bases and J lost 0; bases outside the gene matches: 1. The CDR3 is CSAGTSGISGANVLTF. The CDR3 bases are TGCAGTGCTGGGACTAGCGGGATCTCTGGGGCCAACGTCCTGACTTTC.

As DNA, the CDR3 is TGTGCCAGCAGTTCCCCCCGCACAGGGGGGTCACAAGAGACCCAGTACTTC. Translation gives CASSSPRTGGSQETQYF. The chain recombines TRBV28 with TRBJ2-5, with 8 bases aligning to TRBD1. Unmatched junction bases numbered 12, after V lost 4 bases and J lost 2 bases. CDR3 size: 17 residues. Germline V CDR1 and CDR2: MDHEN, SYDVKM.

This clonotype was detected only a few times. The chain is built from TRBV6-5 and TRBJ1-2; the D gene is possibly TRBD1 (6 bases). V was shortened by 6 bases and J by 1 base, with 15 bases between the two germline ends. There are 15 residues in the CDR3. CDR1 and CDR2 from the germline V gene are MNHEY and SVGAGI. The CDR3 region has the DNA TGTGCCAGCAGACGCGGGACAACATTTAACTATGGCTACACCTTC. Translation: CASRRGTTFNYGYTF.

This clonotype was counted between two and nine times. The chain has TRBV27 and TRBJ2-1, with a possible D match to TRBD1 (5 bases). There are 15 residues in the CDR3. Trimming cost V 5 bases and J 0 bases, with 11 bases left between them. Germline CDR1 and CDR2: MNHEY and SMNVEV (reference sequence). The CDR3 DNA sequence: TGTGCCAGCAGTCGAGACAGCTTCTCCTACAATGAGCAGTTCTTC. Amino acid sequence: CASSRDSFSYNEQFF.

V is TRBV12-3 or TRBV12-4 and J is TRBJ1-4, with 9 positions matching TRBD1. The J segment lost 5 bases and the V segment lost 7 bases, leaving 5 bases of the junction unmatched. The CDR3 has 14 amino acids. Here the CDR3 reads CASTTGGPNEKLFF. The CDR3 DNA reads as TGTGCCAGCACCACAGGGGGCCCCAATGAAAAACTGTTTTTT.

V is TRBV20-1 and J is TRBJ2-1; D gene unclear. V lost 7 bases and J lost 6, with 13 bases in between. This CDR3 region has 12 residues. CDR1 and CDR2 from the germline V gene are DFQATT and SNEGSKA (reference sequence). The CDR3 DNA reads TGCAGTGTCACCCCAGGATCCAATGAGCAGTTCTTC. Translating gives CSVTPGSNEQFF.

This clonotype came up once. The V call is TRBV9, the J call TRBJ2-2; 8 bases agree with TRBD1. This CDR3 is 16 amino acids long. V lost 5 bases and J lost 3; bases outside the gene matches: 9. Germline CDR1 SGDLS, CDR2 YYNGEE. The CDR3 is CASRGGQDRDTGELFF. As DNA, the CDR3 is TGTGCCAGCAGGGGGGGACAGGATAGAGACACCGGGGAGCTGTTTTTT.

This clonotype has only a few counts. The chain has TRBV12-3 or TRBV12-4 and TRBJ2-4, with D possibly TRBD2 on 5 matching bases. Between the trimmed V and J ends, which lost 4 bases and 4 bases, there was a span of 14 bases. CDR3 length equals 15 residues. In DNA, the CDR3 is TGTGCCAGCAGTTCGCGTAGCGAACGGAAAAACATTCAGTACTTC. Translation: CASSSRSERKNIQYF.